This T cell receptor (beta chain) appears in the sequencing data of a study of blood T cell repertoires in COVID-19 (dated by TCRdb to the early 2020s). Regarding the research as a whole: Samples from collaborators originated in the United States, Italy and Spain and spanned both the acute and convalescent phases of COVID-19. Where available, HLA class I and class II types were obtained from metadata supplied by the sample provider rather than from assay-based typing. Sample metadata almost always included a de-identified subject ID, COVID-19 status, age in years and sex. The repertoires were made available in a free public database intended to serve as a resource for research on the immune response to SARS-CoV-2. The samples were drawn from two sources: the first 160 participants of the ongoing ImmuneRACE study, and 950 to 1,500 subjects contributed by 6 global collaborators. The material from the prospective study consisted of cDNA or gDNA derived from T cells, B-cell-depleted T cells, or PBMCs. Deeply sampled blood TCRbeta repertoires from subjects exposed to, actively infected with, or recovered from COVID-19 were included in the dataset. Overall study results and their limits: The quantity of clinical and demographic metadata differed by source and by participant and was supplied without curation.

Collaborating institutions collected whole blood in K2EDTA tubes following their own protocols. For TCRbeta analysis, collaborators shipped samples as frozen whole blood, isolated PBMCs, or DNA extracted from either of those sample types. The immunoSEQ Assay, a bias-controlled multiplex PCR, was used to amplify TCRbeta CDR3 regions from genomic DNA. For the original study's pipeline: The number of nucleated cells in each sample was estimated by amplification of reference gene primers within the assay. Sequence reads were collapsed and filtered to measure the absolute abundance of every unique TCRbeta CDR3 rearrangement. For each sample, productive Simpson clonality was calculated as the square root of Simpson's diversity index across productive rearrangements. TCRdb holds this immuneACCESS table with in-frame rearrangements only. Some clones are missing; in checked studies, unresolved V genes explain under half, and the rest has no known cause. V, J and clone size are taken as reported in that table, and D and trimming were inferred from the DNA itself. This sample is represented by 170,000 or so clones; roughly 80% of them were singletons. The ten largest clones add up to around 14% of the sample.

A note on this clone: Its antigen specificity is not known. Base-call qualities are not available, and no considerably larger clone is one nucleotide away.

Taken from the germline V gene, the CDR1 and CDR2 loops are SGHRS and YFSETQ. Spanning cysteine to phenylalanine, the CDR3 consists of 18 amino acids. Kept here is only the CDR3 DNA, which spans 54 bases and is read in frame from base 1. Trimmed from V: 4 bases; trimmed from J: 0 bases; junction bases lacking a gene match: 7. The V gene is TRBV5-1 and the J gene is TRBJ2-3; 14 nucleotides in the junction match TRBD2. The sequenced sample was peripheral blood. This TCR was sampled from a man younger than 30 with active or convalescent COVID-19. The sequenced DNA: TGCGCCAGCAGCCAGGGACTAGCGGGGGCTTCTAGCACAGATACGCAGTATTTT. Its protein product is CASSQGLAGASSTDTQYF.